The sequence of this TCR beta chain was determined in a study of T cells in localized non-small cell lung cancer. Some clones are missing from TCRdb's copy, which holds only in-frame ones; the method was immunoSEQ multiplex PCR. This table holds around 41,000 clones, 91% found once. The clonotype was recovered from a woman aged 40-75 years with stage II lung adenocarcinoma. Here the sequenced sample was PBMCs, taken before any cancer treatment.

The CDR3 DNA follows: TGTGCTAGTGGTTTGGGGCAGGGGGACTACAATGAGCAGTTCTTC. Translation: CASGLGQGDYNEQFF. V usage is TRBV12-5 and J usage is TRBJ2-1; TRBD1 agrees at 7 bases. Germline V gives CDR1 LGHNT, CDR2 FRNRAP. The CDR3 is 15 residues long. The junction had 3 bases not matched to a gene; V was cut back by 1 base and J by 3 bases.